This T cell receptor (beta chain) comes out of a study of blood T cell repertoires in COVID-19 (dated by TCRdb to between 2020 and 2021). Study-wide context: The collaborator samples originated in the United States, Italy and Spain and spanned the acute and convalescent phases of COVID-19. The prospective study material was composed of cDNA or gDNA derived from T cells, B-cell-depleted T cells, or PBMCs. The dataset comprised deeply sampled blood TCRbeta repertoires from subjects exposed to, actively infected with, or recovered from COVID-19. The repertoires were made available in a free public database intended to serve as a resource for research on the immune response to SARS-CoV-2. The samples were drawn from the first 160 participants of the ongoing ImmuneRACE study and from roughly 1,300 subjects provided by 6 global collaborators. A de-identified subject ID, COVID-19 status, age in years and sex were almost always included in the sample metadata. Where available, HLA class I and class II types were taken from metadata supplied by the sample provider and were not determined by assay-based typing.

The research as a whole found: Clinical and demographic metadata were provided uncurated, with the amount varying by source and participant.

This clone occurred a few times. The antigen it recognizes is unknown. The record has no base qualities; no much larger clone is one base away. This same CDR3 is encoded by further DNA sequences in the sample. Looking up the germline V gene yields CDR1 KGHDR and CDR2 SFDVKD. The junction carries 11 bases between V and J, which are trimmed by 4 bases and 6 bases respectively. Taken from cysteine to phenylalanine, the CDR3 has 14 residues. This entry keeps only the CDR3 DNA: 42 bases, framed from base 1. TCRbeta CDR3 regions were amplified from genomic DNA by means of the immunoSEQ Assay, a bias-controlled multiplex PCR. Per the original workflow: Nucleated cell counts per sample were estimated from amplification of reference gene primers within the assay. Sequence reads were collapsed and filtered to measure the absolute abundance of every unique TCRbeta CDR3 rearrangement. For each sample, productive Simpson clonality was calculated as the square root of Simpson's diversity index over productive rearrangements. The source is immuneACCESS, and TCRdb retained only in-frame sequences with V and J called. Part of the clones is not carried over; for the studies checked, unresolved V genes explain less than half of this, and the remainder is unexplained. The DNA gave D and trimming, while V, J and clone size come from that table. The sample table contains about 200,000 clones; only one count was recorded for around four fifths of them. The ten largest account for around 6.9% of the sample.

Collaborating institutions collected whole blood in K2EDTA tubes following their own protocols. For TCRbeta analysis, collaborators shipped samples as frozen whole blood, isolated PBMCs, or DNA extracted from either of those sample types. The rearranged chain carries TRBV24-1 and TRBJ2-2, with no confidently assigned D gene. The receptor was derived from a human donor with acute or convalescent COVID-19. The donor label of this sample is uncertain. The sequenced sample consisted of peripheral blood. The DNA sequence reads TGTGCCACCAGTGACCCCCGAGGTCCCGGGGAGCTGTTTTTT. This translates into CATSDPRGPGELFF.